Listed below are T cell receptor beta chains from one sample, sequenced in a study of blood T cell repertoires in COVID-19. The table came from immunoSEQ multiplex PCR; TCRdb's copy has only in-frame clones and leaves some out. Here the sample spans approximately 170,000 clones, about 85% being singletons. Input material: PBMCs or T cells enriched from blood (not recorded which). These receptors were taken from a woman between 45 and 65 years old who had recovered from COVID-19. CDR3s include the opening cysteine and the closing phenylalanine or tryptophan. D genes are given only for firm matches. Size tells how often a clone was seen (once, few, many) or the class of an expanded clone, and some rows leave it out.

D gene,clone size,J gene,V gene,CDR3 DNA,CDR3 protein
TRBD2,.,TRBJ2-6,TRBV6-5,TGTGCCAGCGGGGGGGAGGCTGGGGCCAACGTCCTGACTTTC,CASGGEAGANVLTF
.,once,TRBJ2-7,TRBV28,TGTGCCAGCAGGGACAGAGGAGGAGCCTACGAGCAGTACTTC,CASRDRGGAYEQYF
TRBD2,.,TRBJ2-3,TRBV28,TGTGCCAGCAGTTTAGTTGCAAGCGGGACCCGCACAGATACGCAGTATTTT,CASSLVASGTRTDTQYF
.,.,TRBJ2-7,TRBV11-2,TGTGCCAGCAGCTTGCTCGACGGGAGTGTATCCTACGAGCAGTACTTC,CASSLLDGSVSYEQYF
TRBD1,.,TRBJ2-2,TRBV19,TGTGCCAGTACCGACAGGGGGCAGGACACCGGGGAGCTGTTTTTT,CASTDRGQDTGELFF
TRBD2,.,TRBJ2-3,TRBV28,TGTGCCAGCAGTTTTAGAACTAGCGGCACAGATACGCAGTATTTT,CASSFRTSGTDTQYF
TRBD2,.,TRBJ2-1,TRBV15,TGTGCCACCAGCAGCACTAGCGGGAGTAGTTCCTACAATGAGCAGTTCTTC,CATSSTSGSSSYNEQFF
.,once,TRBJ2-1,TRBV27,TGTGCCAGCAGTCTCTCGGTTACAGGGCCTAGTGAGCAGTTCTTC,CASSLSVTGPSEQFF
TRBD2,.,TRBJ2-7,TRBV6-6,TGTGCCAGCAGTGAGGGACTAGCGTCTTTCGACGAGCAGTACTTC,CASSEGLASFDEQYF
.,.,TRBJ1-6,TRBV14,TGTGCCAGCAGCCATCGGGGAGTAGGTTCGCCCCTCCACTTT,CASSHRGVGSPLHF